Here is one T cell receptor beta chain with its context. Its antigen remains unknown. Within the sample, other DNA sequences also encode this same CDR3. The data were taken from a study of TIL therapy for anti-PD-1-resistant metastatic lung cancer. Study-wide results and caveats: After infusion, TIL clonotypes partly replaced peripheral T cells and declined over months.

This was the immunoSEQ v3 assay. Measured with immunoSEQ multiplex PCR; TCRdb has only the in-frame clones, and not every one. The sample holds about 44,000 clones, 70% to 85% seen once. The CDR3 is 14 amino acids. Trimming cost V 1 base and J 1 base, with 9 bases left between them. The germline V gene encodes CDR1 SGHRS and CDR2 YFSETQ. This sample's time point: pre-treatment sample, taken before nivolumab and TIL therapy. The receptor comes from a man aged 70-80 years with non-small cell lung cancer. The chain recombines TRBV5-1 with TRBJ2-7; TRBD2 might be the D (6 bases). The specimen was blood, collected at baseline. CDR3 sequence reads: CASSLIGGSYEQYF. The CDR3 region has the DNA TGCGCCAGCAGCTTGATCGGGGGATCCTACGAGCAGTACTTC.